The clone carrying this T cell receptor (beta chain) came up many times. This CDR3 comprises 16 residues. The V gene's germline CDR1 is MDHEN and CDR2 SYDVKM. Losses at the gene ends were 4 bases for V and 4 bases for J; bases not matched to a gene: 8. With TRAV- and TRBV-specific primers, first-strand cDNA was made, covering the alpha and beta chains. With a constant-region primer and a V-primer adapter, TCRs were subjected to 20 PCR cycles of amplification. Via MiXCR, TCRdb re-called the reads, giving one row per CDR3 protein. The data contain approximately 90,000 distinct CDR3 sequences, 9.4% of them seen just once; the ten biggest clones take up around 0.93%. This sample was included in a study of low-dose radiotherapy and immunotherapy resistance in tumors. In the study overall: Each two-week cycle included intravenous cyclophosphamide 200 mg/m2, given one day before radiation and immunotherapy. Aspirin was administered orally at 300 mg daily for four cycles, commencing on cycle 1 day 1.

Time point meaning: before trial treatment. Source: PBMCs, taken before treatment. The chain is built from TRBV28 and TRBJ2-3, with 10 bases that match TRBD1. The receptor was isolated from a male donor with prostate cancer. This CDR3 is CASSSSGTGVSDTQYF. The CDR3 DNA reads as TGTGCCAGCAGTTCCTCCGGGACAGGGGTCTCAGATACGCAGTATTTT.